The 8 T cell receptor beta chains given below trace back to one sample, sequenced in a study of cytomegalovirus exposure and HLA in healthy donors. The PCR ran on 60 Vbeta and 13 Jbeta primers. Method: immunoSEQ multiplex PCR; TCRdb's copy keeps in-frame clones and lacks some. The repertoire includes tens of thousands of clones, roughly 84% of them detected once, and just under 3% sits in the top ten. Sequencing input: PBMCs. All receptors come from a woman aged 25 to 39 in good health and CMV-seronegative.

J is TRBJ2-2 and V is TRBV7-2, with D possibly TRBD2 on 6 matching bases. V dropped 1 base and J dropped 1 base, with 7 bases sitting between them. The CDR3 is 15 residues long. CDR1 and CDR2 from the germline V gene are SGHTA and FQGNSA. The CDR3 nucleotides are TGTGCCAGCAGCTTAGACGGGGGGAACACCGGGGAGCTGTTTTTT. As protein: CASSLDGGNTGELFF. Supplemented by reference TRBV7-2 and TRBJ2-2, the full variable domain reads GAGVSQSPSNKVTEKGKDVELRCDPISGHTALYWYRQSLGQGLEFLIYFQGNSAPDKSGLPSDRFSAERTGGSVSTLTIQRTQQEDSAVYLCASSLDGGNTGELFFGEGSRLTVL.

The chain recombines TRBV5-1 with TRBJ2-1; a possible D gene is TRBD2 (5 bases). V lost 0 bases to trimming and J lost 0 bases, with 7 bases between them. The V gene's germline CDR1 is SGHRS and CDR2 YFSETQ. This CDR3 has 15 residues. The CDR3, as DNA: TGCGCCAGCAGCTTGGGTGGGAGCTCCTACAATGAGCAGTTCTTC. Translating it yields CASSLGGSSYNEQFF.

The V and J genes are TRBV7-2 and TRBJ1-2; a weak D match, TRBD1 (5 bases). Looked up from germline, CDR1 is SGHTA and CDR2 is FQGNSA. The CDR3 sequence is 14 residues long. V lost 1 base and J lost 7, with 13 bases in between. In DNA form, the CDR3 reads TGTGCCAGCAGCTTAGGAGTTCAGGGCGGTGGCTACACCTTC. It yields the protein CASSLGVQGGGYTF.

The rearrangement uses TRBV27 and TRBJ1-5; D gene ambiguous. Germline V gene lookup returns CDR1 MNHEY and CDR2 SMNVEV (reference sequence). The V end lost 5 bases, the J end lost 0 bases, and 11 bases lay between the germline ends. The CDR3 totals 15 residues. The CDR3 nucleotides are TGTGCCAGCAGTCCCCGCGGCTTTAGCAATCAGCCCCAGCATTTT. Translating it yields CASSPRGFSNQPQHF.

V is TRBV9 and J is TRBJ2-5; the match to TRBD1 covers 8 bases. CDR1 and CDR2 from the germline V gene are SGDLS and YYNGEE. J lost 5 bases, V lost 0 bases, and 6 bases had no gene match. The CDR3 is 15 residues long. CDR3 loop: CASSVDPGGEETQYF. CDR3 nucleotides: TGTGCCAGCAGCGTAGATCCAGGGGGCGAGGAGACCCAGTACTTC. Together with reference TRBV9 and TRBJ2-5, the CDR3 gives the full variable domain: DSGVTQTPKHLITATGQRVTLRCSPRSGDLSVYWYQQSLDQGLQFLIQYYNGEERAKGNILERFSAQQFPDLHSELNLSSLELGDSALYFCASSVDPGGEETQYFGPGTRLLVL.

The V gene is TRBV6-1, the J gene TRBJ2-2, with 10 bases that match TRBD1. This CDR3 has 15 residues. The V and J ends lost 3 bases and 6 bases, in that order; junction bases with no gene match: 4. Germline CDR1 MNHNS, CDR2 SASEGT. Here the CDR3 reads CASSDAGTGAGELFF. CDR3 coding DNA: TGTGCCAGCAGTGATGCCGGGACAGGGGCCGGGGAGCTGTTTTTT.

This clone has just a few counts. This chain uses TRBV7-9 with TRBJ1-1; 8 nucleotides match TRBD1. Germline-derived CDR1 and CDR2 are SEHNR and FQNEAQ (reference sequence). V shed 4 bases, J shed 0 bases, and the junction held 4 bases outside the gene matches. The CDR3 totals 15 residues. In DNA form, the CDR3 reads TGTGCCAGCAGCTCTGGACAGGGTGTGAACACTGAAGCTTTCTTT. Protein sequence: CASSSGQGVNTEAFF.

The chain employs TRBV7-9 and TRBJ1-4; weak D call: TRBD1 (5 bases). The V gene's germline CDR1 is SEHNR and CDR2 FQNEAQ (reference sequence). There are 16 residues in the CDR3. Trimming shortened V by 5 bases and J by 8 bases, and 21 bases separated the two germline ends. CDR3: CASSPGDRELKEKLFF. CDR3 coding DNA: TGTGCCAGCAGCCCAGGCGACAGAGAGCTAAAAGAAAAACTGTTTTTT. The whole variable domain, filled in from reference TRBV7-9 and TRBJ1-4, reads DTGVSQNPRHKITKRGQNVTFRCDPISEHNRLYWYRQTLGQGPEFLTYFQNEAQLEKSRLLSDRFSAERPKGSFSTLEIQRTEQGDSAMYLCASSPGDRELKEKLFFGSGTQLSVL.